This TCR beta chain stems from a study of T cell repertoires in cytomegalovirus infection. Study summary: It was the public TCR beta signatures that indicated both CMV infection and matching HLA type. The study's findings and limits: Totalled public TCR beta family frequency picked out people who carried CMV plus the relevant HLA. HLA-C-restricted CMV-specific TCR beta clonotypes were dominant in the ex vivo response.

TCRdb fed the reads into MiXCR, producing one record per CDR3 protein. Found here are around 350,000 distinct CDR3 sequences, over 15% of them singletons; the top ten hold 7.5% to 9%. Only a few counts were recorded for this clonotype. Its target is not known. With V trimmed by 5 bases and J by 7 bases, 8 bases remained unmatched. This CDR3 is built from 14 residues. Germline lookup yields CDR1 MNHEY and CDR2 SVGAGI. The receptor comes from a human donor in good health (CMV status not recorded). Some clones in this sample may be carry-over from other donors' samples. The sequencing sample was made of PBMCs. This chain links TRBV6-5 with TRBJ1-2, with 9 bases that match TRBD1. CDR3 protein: CASSPGQGDAGYTF. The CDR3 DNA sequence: TGTGCCAGCAGTCCGGGACAGGGTGATGCTGGCTACACCTTC.